Below, 25 T cell receptor beta chains from the same sample are listed, as sequenced in a study of cytomegalovirus exposure and HLA in healthy donors. PCR was performed using 60 Vbeta and 13 Jbeta primers. Assay: immunoSEQ multiplex PCR; the TCRdb copy retains only in-frame clones and omits some. This table has 120,000 or so clones, about 75% appearing once. The specimen was PBMCs. These receptors originate from a man in his 60s in good health and CMV-seropositive.

A single count supports this clone. The chain has TRBV28 and TRBJ2-1; the D gene is possibly TRBD1 (6 bases). Deletions cut 6 bases from V and 7 bases from J, with 13 bases between. The germline gives CDR1 MDHEN, CDR2 SYDVKM. This CDR3 contains 13 residues. Written as DNA, the CDR3 is TGTGCCAGCAGCAAAACAGGGATTAATGAGCAGTTCTTC. Protein: CASSKTGINEQFF.

The V call is TRBV30, the J call TRBJ2-1; TRBD1 is a possible D gene (5 bases). The CDR3 is made up of 11 amino acids. V gave up 2 bases and J gave up 10 bases, with 9 bases separating them. Germline V CDR1 and CDR2: GTSNPN, SVGIG (reference sequence). This CDR3 reads CAWSKPGEQFF. As DNA, the CDR3 is TGTGCCTGGAGTAAACCAGGGGAGCAGTTCTTC.

This rearrangement joins TRBV6-6 to TRBJ1-5, with D hard to call. The CDR3 contains 13 residues. V was pared by 2 bases and J by 2 bases, with 4 bases between. The germline gives CDR1 MNHNY, CDR2 SVGAGI (reference sequence). The CDR3 loop is CASSYEGNQPQHF. The CDR3 DNA follows: TGTGCCAGCAGTTACGAGGGCAATCAGCCCCAGCATTTT.

This clone was observed a handful of times. The chain recombines TRBV5-5 with TRBJ1-1, with D tentatively TRBD1 (5 bases). Per germline, CDR1 SGHKS and CDR2 YYEKEE (reference sequence). Trimming removed 2 bases at V and 3 bases at J, with 8 bases between. This CDR3 has 13 residues. CDR3 in DNA: TGTGCCAGCAGCTTTCAAGGGGACACTGAAGCTTTCTTT. It specifies CASSFQGDTEAFF.

This clone was detected only a few times. The chain is built from TRBV7-8 and TRBJ2-3; 13 bases map to TRBD2. Trimming at V came to 5 bases and at J to 0 bases, leaving 11 bases not matched to a gene. Germline V lookup: CDR1 SGHVS, CDR2 FQNEAQ. This CDR3 has 19 residues. For the CDR3, the DNA is TGTGCCAGCAGCCCCCGACTAGCGGGGGGAGGAATCAGCACAGATACGCAGTATTTT. Amino acid sequence: CASSPRLAGGGISTDTQYF.

The chain has TRBV5-1 and TRBJ1-1; no firm D call. Trimming removed 0 bases at V and 5 bases at J, with 8 bases between. The CDR3 sequence is 13 residues long. Germline-derived CDR1 and CDR2 are SGHRS and YFSETQ. Here the CDR3 reads CASSLGSRTEAFF. The CDR3 DNA follows: TGCGCCAGCAGCTTGGGGAGTCGGACTGAAGCTTTCTTT. Supplemented by reference TRBV5-1 and TRBJ1-1, the full variable domain reads KAGVTQTPRYLIKTRGQQVTLSCSPISGHRSVSWYQQTPGQGLQFLFEYFSETQRNKGNFPGRFSGRQFSNSRSEMNVSTLELGDSALYLCASSLGSRTEAFFGQGTRLTVV.

This chain joins TRBV5-4 and TRBJ2-5, with a tentative D call TRBD1 (6 bases). Germline V lookup: CDR1 SGHNT, CDR2 YYREEE (reference sequence). The V end was cut by 3 bases, the J end by 1 base, with 10 bases between. The CDR3 contains 14 residues. In nucleotides, the CDR3 is TGTGCCAGCAGCTCCAAACAGGGCCAAGAGACCCAGTACTTC. Translation: CASSSKQGQETQYF.

The chain recombines TRBV28 with TRBJ1-4, with no clear D. Per germline, CDR1 MDHEN and CDR2 SYDVKM. The CDR3 totals 15 residues. The V end was cut by 8 bases, the J end by 2 bases, with 15 bases between. CDR3 protein: CASEVGGGTNEKLFF. The CDR3 DNA sequence: TGTGCCAGCGAAGTTGGCGGCGGGACTAATGAAAAACTGTTTTTT.

The chain employs TRBV18 and TRBJ1-1, with no clear D. The CDR3 length is 15 residues. With 2 bases removed from V and 2 bases from J, the gap between germline ends came to 12 bases. CDR1 KGHSH and CDR2 LQKENI come from the germline V gene. As DNA, the CDR3 is TGTGCCAGCTCACCAGAGGCGGGCCTCAACACTGAAGCTTTCTTT. Amino acids: CASSPEAGLNTEAFF.

V gene TRBV2 combines with J gene TRBJ1-1, with D uncertain. V gave up 7 bases and J gave up 0 bases, with 9 bases separating them. This CDR3 has 13 amino acids. Germline V gene lookup returns CDR1 SNHLY and CDR2 FYNNEI. This CDR3 reads CASIETVNTEAFF. The CDR3, as DNA: TGTGCCAGCATCGAGACTGTGAACACTGAAGCTTTCTTT.

The table lists this clone with a few counts. The DNA for the CDR3 is TGTGCCAGCAGCCCAAGAGACAGGGGGCTAAGCGAGCAGTACTTC. Its protein is CASSPRDRGLSEQYF. The chain combines TRBV7-8 with TRBJ2-7; TRBD1 aligns across 10 bases. This CDR3 comprises 15 residues. J lost 6 bases, V lost 5 bases, and 10 bases had no gene match. Germline V gene sequence: CDR1 SGHVS, CDR2 FQNEAQ.

The CDR3 here is CASSSGQGARAHGYTF. The CDR3 region has the DNA TGTGCCAGCAGCTCGGGACAGGGGGCGCGGGCACACGGCTACACCTTC. The V gene is TRBV7-3, the J gene TRBJ1-2, with TRBD1 identical over 12 bases. V shed 4 bases, J shed 8 bases, and the junction held 11 bases outside the gene matches. Per germline, CDR1 SGHTA and CDR2 FQGTGA. The CDR3 contains 16 residues.

The rearrangement uses TRBV9 and TRBJ2-1; 11 bases align to TRBD2. Germline assignment: CDR1 SGDLS and CDR2 YYNGEE. This CDR3 contains 16 residues. The trim removed 4 bases at V and 5 bases at J, leaving 8 bases unmatched. CDR3 loop: CASSPRSGRADNEQFF. DNA of the CDR3: TGTGCCAGCAGCCCTCGTAGCGGGAGGGCCGACAATGAGCAGTTCTTC.

The chain recombines TRBV7-6 with TRBJ2-1; perhaps TRBD1 as D (7 bases). Germline CDR1 and CDR2: SGHVS and FNYEAQ. Trimming took off 1 base at V and 4 bases at J, with 14 bases between the two ends. The length of the CDR3 is 16 residues. Written as DNA, the CDR3 is TGTGCCAGCAGCTTAGGTATCCAGGGGGGATACAATGAGCAGTTCTTC. Protein: CASSLGIQGGYNEQFF.

This chain uses TRBV5-6 with TRBJ2-7; TRBD1 might be the D (5 bases). V dropped 1 base and J dropped 6 bases, with 14 bases sitting between them. CDR3 length: 14 amino acids. In germline, CDR1 is SGHDT, CDR2 YYEEEE. The CDR3 loop is CASSLIGPRGEQYF. CDR3 nucleotide sequence: TGTGCCAGCAGCTTGATTGGGCCTAGGGGCGAGCAGTACTTC.

This clone was seen many times. This rearrangement joins TRBV6-1 to TRBJ2-3; D possibly corresponds to TRBD1 (6 bases). The germline CDR1 and CDR2 sequences are MNHNS and SASEGT. The CDR3 loop spans 15 amino acids. Trimming took off 2 bases at V and 2 bases at J, with 11 bases between the two ends. CDR3 in amino acids: CASSEYGQFTDTQYF. CDR3 bases: TGTGCCAGCAGTGAATACGGACAGTTCACAGATACGCAGTATTTT.

This clone has just a few counts. The chain links TRBV7-9 to TRBJ1-2; 7 nucleotides line up with TRBD1. The CDR3 is 13 amino acids. Trimming took 4 bases from V and 7 from J; bases not matched to a gene: 6. Germline CDR1 is SEHNR and CDR2 is FQNEAQ (reference sequence). CDR3 sequence (DNA): TGTGCCAGCAGCTCTTGGGGACAGAGTGGCTACACCTTC. Translation gives CASSSWGQSGYTF.

This chain joins TRBV28 and TRBJ2-5, with D tentatively TRBD2 (5 bases). Near its end, the DNA agrees better with TRBJ2-7, so the J call may be wrong. Per the germline V gene, CDR1 is MDHEN and CDR2 is SYDVKM. This CDR3 has 12 residues. The chain's CDR3 is CASMGSSYEQYF. The CDR3 DNA is TGTGCCAGCATGGGGAGCTCCTACGAGCAGTACTTC.

This rearrangement joins TRBV10-2 to TRBJ1-2; possible D gene TRBD1, 6 bases. The CDR3 has 15 residues. Trimming left V 4 bases short and J 3 bases short, with 15 bases between. Per germline, CDR1 WSHSY and CDR2 SAAADI. Here the CDR3 DNA reads TGCGCCAGCAGTGGAGGGGGACCCCAGGACTATGGCTACACCTTC. Its protein is CASSGGGPQDYGYTF.

To note about this clone: This CDR3 is also generated by other DNA sequences in the sample. The rearrangement uses TRBV7-2 and TRBJ2-7, with 8 bases identical to TRBD2. This CDR3 is built from 14 residues. With 5 bases clipped from V and 2 bases from J, the junction kept 5 bases outside the gene matches. Germline V gene sequence: CDR1 SGHTA, CDR2 FQGNSA. CDR3 nucleotides: TGTGCCAGCAGCCCCGGGACTAGGACCTACGAGCAGTACTTC. This translates into CASSPGTRTYEQYF.

The chain is built from TRBV2 and TRBJ2-6; 10 bases are a match to TRBD1. The CDR3 contains 16 residues. The germline gives CDR1 SNHLY, CDR2 FYNNEI. J was trimmed by 0 bases and V by 7 bases; bases with no gene match: 3. CDR3 bases: TGTGCCAGCATTCGGGACAGGGGCTCTGGGGCCAACGTCCTGACTTTC. Encoded protein: CASIRDRGSGANVLTF.

The genes are TRBV12-5 and TRBJ1-2; tentatively, D is TRBD1 (6 bases). Deletions cut 5 bases from V and 6 bases from J, with 22 bases between. Germline V lookup: CDR1 LGHNT, CDR2 FRNRAP. The CDR3 is made up of 16 amino acids. CDR3: CASGPARLRGLHGYTF. CDR3 nucleotides: TGTGCTAGTGGTCCCGCCCGTCTTAGGGGGTTACATGGCTACACCTTC.

This sequence joins TRBV18 and TRBJ2-5; 8 bases map to TRBD2. The germline gives CDR1 KGHSH, CDR2 LQKENI. The CDR3 loop spans 16 amino acids. The ends lost 2 bases at V and 3 bases at J; junction bases unmatched: 8. The CDR3 reads CASSPSRDGGEETQYF. In DNA, the CDR3 is TGTGCCAGCTCACCATCTCGGGACGGGGGGGAAGAGACCCAGTACTTC.

The chain recombines TRBV9 with TRBJ2-1, with D perhaps TRBD2 (6 bases). CDR1 and CDR2 (germline): SGDLS, YYNGEE. Trimming cost V 3 bases and J 0 bases, with 10 bases left between them. CDR3 length: 15 amino acids. CDR3: CASSAGGSSYNEQFF. In nucleotides, the CDR3 is TGTGCCAGCAGCGCTGGGGGGAGCTCCTACAATGAGCAGTTCTTC. Variable domain in full (rest from reference TRBV9 and TRBJ2-1): DSGVTQTPKHLITATGQRVTLRCSPRSGDLSVYWYQQSLDQGLQFLIQYYNGEERAKGNILERFSAQQFPDLHSELNLSSLELGDSALYFCASSAGGSSYNEQFFGPGTRLTVL.

The rearrangement joins TRBV5-4 to TRBJ2-5, with D hard to call. The V gene's germline CDR1 is SGHNT and CDR2 YYREEE (reference sequence). CDR3 size: 13 residues. Trimming pared 4 bases from V and 3 bases from J, leaving 10 bases between. CDR3 nucleotides: TGTGCCAGCAGCATCTCAACAAAAGAGACCCAGTACTTC. It is translated as CASSISTKETQYF.